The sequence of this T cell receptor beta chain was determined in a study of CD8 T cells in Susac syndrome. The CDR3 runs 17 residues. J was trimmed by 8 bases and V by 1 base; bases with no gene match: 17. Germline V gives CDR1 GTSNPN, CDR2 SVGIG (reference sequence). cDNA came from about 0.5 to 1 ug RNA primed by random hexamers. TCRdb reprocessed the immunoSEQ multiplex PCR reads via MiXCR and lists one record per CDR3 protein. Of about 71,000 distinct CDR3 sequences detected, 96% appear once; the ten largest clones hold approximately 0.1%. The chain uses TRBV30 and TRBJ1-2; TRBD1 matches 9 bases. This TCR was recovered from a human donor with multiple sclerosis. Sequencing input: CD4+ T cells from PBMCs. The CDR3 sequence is CAWSALGQGIDPGGYTF. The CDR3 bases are TGTGCCTGGAGTGCGTTGGGACAGGGAATCGATCCGGGAGGCTACACCTTC. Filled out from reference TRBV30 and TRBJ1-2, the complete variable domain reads SQTIHQWPATLVQPVGSPLSLECTVEGTSNPNLYWYRQAAGRGLQLLFYSVGIGQISSEVPQNLSASRPQDRQFILSSKKLLLSDSGFYLCAWSALGQGIDPGGYTFGSGTRLTVV.